These T cell receptor beta chains were read from a single sample in a study of blood T cell repertoires in COVID-19. Measured with immunoSEQ multiplex PCR; TCRdb has only the in-frame clones, and not every one. Of some 240,000 clones listed, about 89% are singletons. Source material: peripheral blood. All receptors derive from a man aged 60 to 75 who had recovered from COVID-19. Each CDR3 is given with its conserved first and last residue. The D gene is left open where the match is weak. Rows may omit the clone size; those that give it use once, few, many or a size class.

TRBJ2-5 NA TRBD2 TRBV5-5 TGTGCCAGCAGCTCGGCCGGGGGGGAAGAGACCCAGTACTTC CASSSAGGEETQYF
TRBJ1-2 NA TRBD1 TRBV28 TGTGCCAGCAGGTCCTCGGGGACAGGGGAGTTTGGCTACACCTTC CASRSSGTGEFGYTF
TRBJ1-6 NA TRBD1 TRBV3-1/TRBV3-2 TGTGCCAGCACCCGGACAGGGGCCGCAAATTCACCCCTCCACTTT CASTRTGAANSPLHF
TRBJ2-1 once TRBD2 TRBV7-3 TGTGCCAGCAGCTTACACGGACTAGCCAATGAGCAGTTCTTC CASSLHGLANEQFF
TRBJ2-1 once TRBD2 TRBV11-3 TGTGCCAGCAGCTCTAGGACTAGCGGCATTTACAATGAGCAGTTCTTC CASSSRTSGIYNEQFF
TRBJ1-5 NA TRBD1 TRBV19 TGTGCCAGTAAAACTGGCGGGGGACAGGGCCTTGTTACGCCCCAGCATTTT CASKTGGGQGLVTPQHF
TRBJ2-7 NA TRBD2 TRBV7-9 TGTGCCAGCAGCCCCCCTGGACTAGCATACGAGCAGTACTTC CASSPPGLAYEQYF
TRBJ1-3 once TRBD1 TRBV10-1 TGCGCCAGCAGTCCCGGGACAGGACCCCCTGGAAACACCATATATTTT CASSPGTGPPGNTIYF
TRBJ2-7 NA NA TRBV28 TGTGCCAGCAGTACAATCCTCGTCCCCGAGCAGTACTTC CASSTILVPEQYF
TRBJ2-7 few TRBD2 TRBV18 TGTGCCAGCTCACTTAATCTAGCGGGAGACAACGAGCAGTACTTC CASSLNLAGDNEQYF
TRBJ2-2 NA NA TRBV14 TGTGCCAGCAGTTTGTTTACAGACACCGGGGAGCTGTTTTTT CASSLFTDTGELFF
TRBJ1-1 few NA TRBV5-4 TGTGCCAGCAGCCTACATCCAGGGGCGGACACTGAAGCTTTCTTT CASSLHPGADTEAFF
TRBJ2-1 NA NA TRBV21-1 TGTGCCAGCAGCGAAAGGGGGGGTTACGATGAGCAGTTCTTC CASSERGGYDEQFF